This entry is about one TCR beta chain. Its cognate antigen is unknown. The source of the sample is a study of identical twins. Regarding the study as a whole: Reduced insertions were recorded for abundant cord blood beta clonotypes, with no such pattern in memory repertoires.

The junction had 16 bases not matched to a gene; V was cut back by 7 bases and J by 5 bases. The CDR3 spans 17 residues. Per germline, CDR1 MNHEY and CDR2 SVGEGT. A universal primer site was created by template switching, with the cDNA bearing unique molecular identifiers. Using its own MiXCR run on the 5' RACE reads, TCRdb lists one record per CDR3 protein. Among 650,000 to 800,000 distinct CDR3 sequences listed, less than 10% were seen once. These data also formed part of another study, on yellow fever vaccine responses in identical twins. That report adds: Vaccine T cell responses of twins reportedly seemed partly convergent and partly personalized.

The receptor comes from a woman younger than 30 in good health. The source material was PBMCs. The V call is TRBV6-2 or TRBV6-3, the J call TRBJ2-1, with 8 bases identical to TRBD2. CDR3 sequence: CASTPRAPGLGDNEQFF. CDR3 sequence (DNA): TGTGCCAGCACGCCACGGGCTCCGGGACTAGGGGACAATGAGCAGTTCTTC.